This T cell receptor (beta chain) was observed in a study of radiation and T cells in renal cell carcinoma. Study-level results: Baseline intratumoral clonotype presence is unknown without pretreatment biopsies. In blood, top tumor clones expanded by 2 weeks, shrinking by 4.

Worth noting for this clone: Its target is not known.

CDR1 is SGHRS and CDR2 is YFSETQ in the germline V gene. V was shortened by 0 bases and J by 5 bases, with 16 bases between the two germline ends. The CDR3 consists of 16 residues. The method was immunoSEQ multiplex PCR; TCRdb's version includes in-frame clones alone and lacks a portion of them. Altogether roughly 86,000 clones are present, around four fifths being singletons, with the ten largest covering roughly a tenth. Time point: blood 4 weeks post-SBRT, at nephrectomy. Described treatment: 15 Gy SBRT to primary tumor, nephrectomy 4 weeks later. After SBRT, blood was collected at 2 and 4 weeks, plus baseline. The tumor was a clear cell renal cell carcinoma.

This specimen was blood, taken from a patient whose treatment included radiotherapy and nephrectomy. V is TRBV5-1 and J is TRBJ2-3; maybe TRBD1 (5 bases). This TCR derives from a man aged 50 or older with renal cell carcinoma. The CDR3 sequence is CASSLGAGPPGDTQYF. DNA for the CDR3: TGCGCCAGCAGCTTGGGTGCAGGGCCCCCAGGAGATACGCAGTATTTT.